This T cell receptor beta chain was recorded in a study of T cell repertoires in aging, cancer and after chemotherapy. Peripheral blood genomic DNA, not sorted cells or RNA, was the template. V shed 3 bases and J shed 7 bases, with 22 bases lying between them. The germline CDR1 and CDR2 sequences are MNHEY and SMNVEV (reference sequence). This CDR3 spans 16 amino acids. TRB rearrangements spanning V, D and J were amplified using mixed TRB-A/B primers. TCRdb used MiXCR to reprocess the multiplex PCR reads, holding one entry per CDR3 protein. This sample yields 9,500 to 13,000 distinct CDR3 sequences, of which over 30% are seen a single time; roughly 8.2% belongs to the top ten.

The sequence derives from a human donor in good health. The chain recombines TRBV27 with TRBJ2-7; D possibly matches TRBD1 or TRBD2 (5 bases each). Input material: blood. CDR3 in amino acids: CASSLSSGTTQREQYF. The CDR3 DNA follows: TGTGCCAGCAGTTTGAGCTCCGGGACCACGCAAAGGGAGCAGTACTTC.